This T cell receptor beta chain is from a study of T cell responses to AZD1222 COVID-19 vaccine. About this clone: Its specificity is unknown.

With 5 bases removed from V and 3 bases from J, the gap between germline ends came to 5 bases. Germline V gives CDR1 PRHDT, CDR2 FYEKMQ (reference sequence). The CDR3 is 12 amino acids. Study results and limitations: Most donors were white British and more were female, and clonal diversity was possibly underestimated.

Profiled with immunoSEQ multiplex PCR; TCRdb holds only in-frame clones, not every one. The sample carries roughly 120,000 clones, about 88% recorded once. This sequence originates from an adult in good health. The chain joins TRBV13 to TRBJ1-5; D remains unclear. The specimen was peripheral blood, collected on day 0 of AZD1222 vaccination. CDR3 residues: CASSGYNQPQHF. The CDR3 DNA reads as TGTGCCAGCAGCGGATACAATCAGCCCCAGCATTTT.